Listed below are T cell receptor beta chains from one sample, sequenced in a study of blood T cell repertoires in COVID-19. Assay used: immunoSEQ multiplex PCR; TCRdb lists only in-frame clones, some missing. The repertoire holds about 320,000 clones, more than 90% seen once, with roughly 3.9% in the top ten. Sequencing input: PBMCs or T cells enriched from blood (not recorded which). Receptors originate from a woman between 25 and 40 years old who had been exposed to COVID-19. Each CDR3 is given with its conserved first and last residue. Each record gives: D gene, clone size, V gene, J gene, CDR3 protein, CDR3 DNA. D genes are given only for firm matches. Size values are once, few and many counts, or a class for expanded clones, and some rows have none.

D gene: TRBD2; clone size: NA; V gene: TRBV3-1/TRBV3-2; J gene: TRBJ2-3; CDR3 protein: CASSPIAGARTDTQYF; CDR3 DNA: TGTGCCAGCAGCCCCATAGCGGGGGCCCGCACAGATACGCAGTATTTT
D gene: NA; clone size: NA; V gene: TRBV24-1; J gene: TRBJ1-2; CDR3 protein: CATSVPRVTGYTF; CDR3 DNA: TGTGCCACCAGTGTCCCCAGGGTTACTGGCTACACCTTC
D gene: TRBD1; clone size: NA; V gene: TRBV28; J gene: TRBJ2-7; CDR3 protein: CASTIDRAYEQYF; CDR3 DNA: TGTGCCAGCACCATCGACAGGGCCTACGAGCAGTACTTC
D gene: NA; clone size: NA; V gene: TRBV20-1; J gene: TRBJ1-4; CDR3 protein: CSASLTATNEKLFF; CDR3 DNA: TGCAGTGCCAGTTTGACAGCAACTAATGAAAAACTGTTTTTT
D gene: NA; clone size: NA; V gene: TRBV19; J gene: TRBJ1-1; CDR3 protein: CASSKDLWGGTEAFF; CDR3 DNA: TGTGCCAGTAGTAAAGATCTTTGGGGCGGCACTGAAGCTTTCTTT
D gene: TRBD2; clone size: NA; V gene: TRBV7-8; J gene: TRBJ2-1; CDR3 protein: CASSLRLAGGLAYNEQFF; CDR3 DNA: TGTGCCAGCAGCTTAAGGTTAGCGGGGGGGCTCGCCTACAATGAGCAGTTCTTC
D gene: NA; clone size: NA; V gene: TRBV5-1; J gene: TRBJ1-1; CDR3 protein: CASSLSQTGEAFF; CDR3 DNA: TGCGCCAGCAGCTTGTCGCAGACAGGCGAAGCTTTCTTT
D gene: NA; clone size: once; V gene: TRBV5-4; J gene: TRBJ2-2; CDR3 protein: CASSLPGPPARELFF; CDR3 DNA: TGTGCCAGCAGCCTCCCTGGGCCCCCGGCCAGGGAGCTGTTTTTT
D gene: TRBD2; clone size: NA; V gene: TRBV4-3; J gene: TRBJ2-1; CDR3 protein: CASSQRGGTSTYNEQFF; CDR3 DNA: TGCGCCAGCAGCCAGAGGGGGGGGACTAGTACCTACAATGAGCAGTTCTTC
D gene: NA; clone size: NA; V gene: TRBV5-1; J gene: TRBJ1-6; CDR3 protein: CASSLGTLQSSYNSPLHF; CDR3 DNA: TGCGCCAGCAGCTTGGGGACACTCCAGAGCTCCTATAATTCACCCCTCCACTTT
D gene: NA; clone size: NA; V gene: TRBV10-2; J gene: TRBJ1-2; CDR3 protein: CASGSSNYGYTF; CDR3 DNA: TGCGCCAGTGGGAGCTCTAACTATGGCTACACCTTC
D gene: NA; clone size: NA; V gene: TRBV4-1; J gene: TRBJ2-3; CDR3 protein: CASSLAHHTDTQYF; CDR3 DNA: TGCGCCAGCAGCCTAGCGCACCACACAGATACGCAGTATTTT
D gene: NA; clone size: NA; V gene: TRBV7-2; J gene: TRBJ1-6; CDR3 protein: CASSLTGQYNSPLHF; CDR3 DNA: TGTGCCAGCAGCTTAACAGGACAGTATAATTCACCCCTCCACTTT
D gene: NA; clone size: NA; V gene: TRBV5-1; J gene: TRBJ2-7; CDR3 protein: CASSSEESYEQYF; CDR3 DNA: TGCGCCAGCAGCTCCGAGGAGTCCTACGAGCAGTACTTC
D gene: NA; clone size: NA; V gene: TRBV27; J gene: TRBJ2-7; CDR3 protein: CASSSGNTYEQYF; CDR3 DNA: TGTGCCAGCAGTTCGGGGAACACCTACGAGCAGTACTTC
D gene: NA; clone size: NA; V gene: TRBV19; J gene: TRBJ2-3; CDR3 protein: CATRLVGQDTQYF; CDR3 DNA: TGTGCCACCAGACTAGTGGGCCAGGATACGCAGTATTTT
D gene: TRBD2; clone size: NA; V gene: TRBV10-3; J gene: TRBJ2-3; CDR3 protein: CATGPGGADTQYF; CDR3 DNA: TGTGCCACCGGGCCCGGGGGGGCGGATACGCAGTATTTT
D gene: TRBD1; clone size: NA; V gene: TRBV5-1; J gene: TRBJ2-1; CDR3 protein: CASSLAGTARYNEQFF; CDR3 DNA: TGCGCCAGCAGCTTAGCAGGGACAGCCCGATACAATGAGCAGTTCTTC
D gene: TRBD1; clone size: NA; V gene: TRBV29-1; J gene: TRBJ1-4; CDR3 protein: CSVAPRDSLNEKLFF; CDR3 DNA: TGCAGCGTCGCCCCACGGGACAGCCTTAATGAAAAACTGTTTTTT
D gene: TRBD1; clone size: NA; V gene: TRBV4-3; J gene: TRBJ2-7; CDR3 protein: CASSQDPVPGGEQYF; CDR3 DNA: TGCGCCAGCAGCCAAGATCCTGTGCCAGGGGGTGAGCAGTACTTC
D gene: NA; clone size: NA; V gene: TRBV4-1; J gene: TRBJ1-1; CDR3 protein: CASSQEFRGTEAFF; CDR3 DNA: TGCGCCAGCAGCCAAGAATTCCGGGGGACTGAAGCTTTCTTT
D gene: NA; clone size: once; V gene: TRBV5-5; J gene: TRBJ2-7; CDR3 protein: CASSSHRVYEQYF; CDR3 DNA: TGTGCCAGCAGCTCCCACCGGGTCTACGAGCAGTACTTC
D gene: TRBD2; clone size: NA; V gene: TRBV19; J gene: TRBJ2-1; CDR3 protein: CSDFRWPSGGYNEQFF; CDR3 DNA: TGTTCGGATTTCCGTTGGCCTAGCGGAGGCTACAATGAGCAGTTCTTC
D gene: TRBD2; clone size: NA; V gene: TRBV19; J gene: TRBJ2-1; CDR3 protein: CASSPLAGGNNEQFF; CDR3 DNA: TGTGCCAGTAGCCCCCTCGCGGGGGGAAACAATGAGCAGTTCTTC
D gene: TRBD1; clone size: NA; V gene: TRBV19; J gene: TRBJ1-4; CDR3 protein: CASSISRTGFGEKLFF; CDR3 DNA: TGTGCCAGTAGTATTTCCCGGACAGGGTTCGGTGAAAAACTGTTTTTT
D gene: TRBD1; clone size: NA; V gene: TRBV2; J gene: TRBJ1-1; CDR3 protein: CASSMGQLNTEAFF; CDR3 DNA: TGTGCCAGCTCTATGGGACAGCTGAACACTGAAGCTTTCTTT
D gene: NA; clone size: NA; V gene: TRBV21-1; J gene: TRBJ2-1; CDR3 protein: CASSAPRQGSNEQFF; CDR3 DNA: TGTGCCAGCAGCGCCCCTCGACAGGGAAGCAATGAGCAGTTCTTC
D gene: TRBD1; clone size: NA; V gene: TRBV27; J gene: TRBJ2-5; CDR3 protein: CASSRPGQGQETQYF; CDR3 DNA: TGTGCCAGCAGTCGTCCGGGACAGGGTCAGGAGACCCAGTACTTC
D gene: TRBD1; clone size: once; V gene: TRBV18; J gene: TRBJ1-5; CDR3 protein: CASSPTGGNQPQHF; CDR3 DNA: TGTGCCAGCTCACCGACAGGGGGCAATCAGCCCCAGCATTTT
D gene: TRBD2; clone size: NA; V gene: TRBV27; J gene: TRBJ2-2; CDR3 protein: CASSSLAGGFHTGELFF; CDR3 DNA: TGTGCCAGCAGTTCTCTAGCGGGGGGGTTCCACACCGGGGAGCTGTTTTTT
D gene: NA; clone size: NA; V gene: TRBV3-1/TRBV3-2; J gene: TRBJ1-4; CDR3 protein: CASSLGGGDEKLFF; CDR3 DNA: TGTGCCAGCAGCCTCGGCGGCGGGGATGAAAAACTGTTTTTT
D gene: NA; clone size: NA; V gene: TRBV4-1; J gene: TRBJ1-2; CDR3 protein: CASSRASLVLYYGYTF; CDR3 DNA: TGCGCCAGCAGCCGGGCGAGCCTGGTCCTCTACTATGGCTACACCTTC
D gene: TRBD1; clone size: NA; V gene: TRBV10-3; J gene: TRBJ2-7; CDR3 protein: CATNLGQNENEQYF; CDR3 DNA: TGTGCCACCAACCTGGGACAGAATGAAAACGAGCAGTACTTC
D gene: NA; clone size: NA; V gene: TRBV4-1; J gene: TRBJ1-4; CDR3 protein: CATKGTNEKLFF; CDR3 DNA: TGCGCCACCAAGGGGACTAATGAAAAACTGTTTTTT
D gene: TRBD1; clone size: NA; V gene: TRBV7-9; J gene: TRBJ1-4; CDR3 protein: CASSPRDRAEKLFF; CDR3 DNA: TGTGCCAGCAGCCCCCGGGACAGGGCCGAAAAACTGTTTTTT
D gene: NA; clone size: NA; V gene: TRBV7-2; J gene: TRBJ1-6; CDR3 protein: CASSPGGLWNSPLHF; CDR3 DNA: TGTGCCAGCAGCCCCGGGGGGCTCTGGAATTCACCCCTCCACTTT
D gene: TRBD1; clone size: NA; V gene: TRBV7-2; J gene: TRBJ2-2; CDR3 protein: CASSLDRGTGELFF; CDR3 DNA: TGTGCCAGCAGCCTGGACAGGGGCACCGGGGAGCTGTTTTTT
D gene: TRBD1; clone size: NA; V gene: TRBV29-1; J gene: TRBJ1-1; CDR3 protein: CSVGLQGGTEAFF; CDR3 DNA: TGCAGCGTGGGCCTCCAGGGGGGAACTGAAGCTTTCTTT
D gene: NA; clone size: NA; V gene: TRBV9; J gene: TRBJ1-3; CDR3 protein: CASSVGPGVSGNTIYF; CDR3 DNA: TGTGCCAGCAGCGTAGGTCCGGGGGTGTCTGGAAACACCATATATTTT
D gene: TRBD1; clone size: NA; V gene: TRBV7-2; J gene: TRBJ1-1; CDR3 protein: CASSLGQGAVTEAFF; CDR3 DNA: TGTGCCAGCAGCTTAGGACAGGGGGCGGTAACTGAAGCTTTCTTT
D gene: NA; clone size: NA; V gene: TRBV5-8; J gene: TRBJ2-1; CDR3 protein: CASKSSYNEQFF; CDR3 DNA: TGTGCCAGCAAGAGCTCCTACAATGAGCAGTTCTTC
D gene: NA; clone size: once; V gene: TRBV19; J gene: TRBJ1-1; CDR3 protein: CASNFNRATEAFF; CDR3 DNA: TGTGCCAGTAACTTTAACAGGGCAACTGAAGCTTTCTTT
D gene: NA; clone size: NA; V gene: TRBV7-2; J gene: TRBJ1-4; CDR3 protein: CASSFRSWTALRASEKLFF; CDR3 DNA: TGTGCCAGCAGCTTCCGGTCGTGGACAGCGCTAAGGGCTTCTGAAAAACTGTTTTTT
D gene: NA; clone size: NA; V gene: TRBV19; J gene: TRBJ2-7; CDR3 protein: CASSNSPYEQYF; CDR3 DNA: TGTGCCAGTAGTAACAGTCCCTACGAGCAGTACTTC
D gene: TRBD2; clone size: NA; V gene: TRBV5-1; J gene: TRBJ2-1; CDR3 protein: CASSLASGSKEYNEQFF; CDR3 DNA: TGCGCCAGCAGCTTGGCTAGCGGCAGCAAGGAATACAATGAGCAGTTCTTC
D gene: TRBD2; clone size: NA; V gene: TRBV6-5; J gene: TRBJ2-1; CDR3 protein: CASSYLAGGYNEQFF; CDR3 DNA: TGTGCCAGCAGTTACCTAGCGGGGGGTTACAATGAGCAGTTCTTC
D gene: NA; clone size: NA; V gene: TRBV19; J gene: TRBJ1-2; CDR3 protein: CARLGGAQMGGYTF; CDR3 DNA: TGTGCCAGGCTAGGGGGTGCGCAAATGGGTGGCTACACCTTC
D gene: NA; clone size: NA; V gene: TRBV25-1; J gene: TRBJ1-2; CDR3 protein: CASSENRVDGYTF; CDR3 DNA: TGTGCCAGCAGTGAGAACAGGGTAGATGGCTACACCTTC
D gene: TRBD1; clone size: NA; V gene: TRBV19; J gene: TRBJ1-2; CDR3 protein: CASSRGQNNYGYTF; CDR3 DNA: TGTGCCAGTAGTAGGGGACAGAATAACTATGGCTACACCTTC
D gene: TRBD1; clone size: once; V gene: TRBV6-5; J gene: TRBJ1-1; CDR3 protein: CASNRDRLRTEAFF; CDR3 DNA: TGTGCCAGCAACCGGGACAGGTTACGCACTGAAGCTTTCTTT